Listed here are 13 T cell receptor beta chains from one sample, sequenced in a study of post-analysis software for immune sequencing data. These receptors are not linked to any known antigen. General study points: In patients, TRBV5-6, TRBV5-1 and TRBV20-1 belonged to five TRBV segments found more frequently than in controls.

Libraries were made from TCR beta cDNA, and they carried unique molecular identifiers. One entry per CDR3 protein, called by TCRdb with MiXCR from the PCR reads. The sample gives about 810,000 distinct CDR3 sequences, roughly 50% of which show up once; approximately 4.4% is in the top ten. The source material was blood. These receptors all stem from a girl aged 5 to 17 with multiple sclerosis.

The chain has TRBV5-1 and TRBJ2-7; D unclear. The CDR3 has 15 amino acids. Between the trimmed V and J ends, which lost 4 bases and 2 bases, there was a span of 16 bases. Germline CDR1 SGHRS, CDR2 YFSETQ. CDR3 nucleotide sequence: TGCGCCAGCAGCCCCCGGCCCCCTCCAACCTACGAGCAGTACTTC. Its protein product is CASSPRPPPTYEQYF. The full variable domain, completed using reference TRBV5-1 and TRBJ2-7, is KAGVTQTPRYLIKTRGQQVTLSCSPISGHRSVSWYQQTPGQGLQFLFEYFSETQRNKGNFPGRFSGRQFSNSRSEMNVSTLELGDSALYLCASSPRPPPTYEQYFGPGTRLTVT.

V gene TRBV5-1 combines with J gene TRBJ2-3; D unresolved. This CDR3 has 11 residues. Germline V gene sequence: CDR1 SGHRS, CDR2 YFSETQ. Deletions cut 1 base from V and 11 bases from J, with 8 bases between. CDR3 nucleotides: TGCGCCAGCAGCTTGACCCATATGCAGTATTTT. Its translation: CASSLTHMQYF.

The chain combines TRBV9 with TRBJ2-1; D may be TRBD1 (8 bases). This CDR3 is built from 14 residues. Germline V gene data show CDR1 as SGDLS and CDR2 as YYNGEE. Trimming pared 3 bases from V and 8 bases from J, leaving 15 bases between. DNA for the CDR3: TGTGCCAGCAGCGAGCGGGACAGGTCCGATGAGCAGTTCTTC. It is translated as CASSERDRSDEQFF.

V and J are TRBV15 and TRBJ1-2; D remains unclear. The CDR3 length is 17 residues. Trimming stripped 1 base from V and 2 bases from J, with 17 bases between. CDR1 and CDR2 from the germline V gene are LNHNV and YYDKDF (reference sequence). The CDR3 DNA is TGTGCCACCAGCAGAGTGGTAGGGTCCTCCGGGAACTATGGCTACACCTTC. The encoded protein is CATSRVVGSSGNYGYTF. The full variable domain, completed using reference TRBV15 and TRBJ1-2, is DAMVIQNPRYQVTQFGKPVTLSCSQTLNHNVMYWYQQKSSQAPKLLFHYYDKDFNNEADTPDNFQSRRPNTSFCFLDIRSPGLGDTAMYLCATSRVVGSSGNYGYTFGSGTRLTVV.

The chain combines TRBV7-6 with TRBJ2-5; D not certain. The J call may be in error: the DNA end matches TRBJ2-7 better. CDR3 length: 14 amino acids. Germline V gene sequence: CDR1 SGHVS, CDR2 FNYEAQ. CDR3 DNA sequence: TGTGCCAGCAGCTCTCCCGCCCATGCACGCGAGCAGTACTTC. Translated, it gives CASSSPAHAREQYF.

Here the CDR3 reads CSARTGAGAFF. Here the CDR3 DNA reads TGCAGCGCCCGAACGGGTGCGGGGGCTTTCTTT. This chain joins TRBV29-1 and TRBJ1-1; D gene uncertain. This CDR3 comprises 11 residues. CDR1 is SQVTM, CDR2 ANQGSEA, per germline. Trimming cost V 7 bases and J 11 bases, with 17 bases left between them.

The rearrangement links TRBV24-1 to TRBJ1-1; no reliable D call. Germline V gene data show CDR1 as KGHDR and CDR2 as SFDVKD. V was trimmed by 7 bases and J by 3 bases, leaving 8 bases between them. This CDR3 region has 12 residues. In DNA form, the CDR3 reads TGTGCCACCAGACCGATGGACACTGAAGCTTTCTTT. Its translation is CATRPMDTEAFF.

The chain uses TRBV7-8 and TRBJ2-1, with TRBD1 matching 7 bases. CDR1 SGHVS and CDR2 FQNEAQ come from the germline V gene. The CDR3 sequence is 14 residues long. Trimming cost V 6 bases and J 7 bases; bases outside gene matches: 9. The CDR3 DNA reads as TGTGCCAGCAGTTTGACAGGGAATGGGAATGAGCAGTTCTTC. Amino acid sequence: CASSLTGNGNEQFF. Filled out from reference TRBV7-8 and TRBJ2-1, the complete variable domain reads GAGVSQSPRYKVAKRGQDVALRCDPISGHVSLFWYQQALGQGPEFLTYFQNEAQLDKSGLPSDRFFAERPEGSVSTLKIQRTQQEDSAVYLCASSLTGNGNEQFFGPGTRLTVL.

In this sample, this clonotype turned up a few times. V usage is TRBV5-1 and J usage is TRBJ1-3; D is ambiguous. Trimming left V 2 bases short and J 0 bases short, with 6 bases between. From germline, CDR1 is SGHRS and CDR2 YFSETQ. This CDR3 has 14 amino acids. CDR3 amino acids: CASSLQSSGNTIYF. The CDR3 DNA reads TGCGCCAGCAGCTTACAAAGCTCTGGAAACACCATATATTTT.

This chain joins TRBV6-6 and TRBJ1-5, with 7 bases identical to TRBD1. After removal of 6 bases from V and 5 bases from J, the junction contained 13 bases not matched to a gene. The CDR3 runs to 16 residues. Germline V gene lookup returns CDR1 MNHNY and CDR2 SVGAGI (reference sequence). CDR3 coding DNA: TGTGCCAGCAGCTCGACGACAGGGCGTTGGCATCAGCCCCAGCATTTT. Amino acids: CASSSTTGRWHQPQHF.

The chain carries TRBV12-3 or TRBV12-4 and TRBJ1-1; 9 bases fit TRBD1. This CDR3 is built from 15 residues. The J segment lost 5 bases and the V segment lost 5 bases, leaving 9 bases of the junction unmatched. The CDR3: CASSTQQGARTEAFF. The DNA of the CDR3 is TGTGCCAGCAGTACGCAACAGGGGGCGAGAACTGAAGCTTTCTTT.

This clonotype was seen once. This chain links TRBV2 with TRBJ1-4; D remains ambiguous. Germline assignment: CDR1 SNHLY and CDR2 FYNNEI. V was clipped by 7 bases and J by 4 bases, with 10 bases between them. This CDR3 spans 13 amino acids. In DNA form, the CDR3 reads TGTGCCAGCACGGACGGATTTAATGAAAAACTGTTTTTT. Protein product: CASTDGFNEKLFF.

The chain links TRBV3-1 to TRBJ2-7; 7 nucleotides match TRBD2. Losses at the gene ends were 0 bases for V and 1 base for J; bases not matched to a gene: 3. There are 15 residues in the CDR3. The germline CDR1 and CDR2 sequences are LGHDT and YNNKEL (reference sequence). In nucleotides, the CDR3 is TGTGCCAGCAGCCAAGAGGGGGGGTGGTCCTACGAGCAGTACTTC. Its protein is CASSQEGGWSYEQYF.